This entry lists 17 T cell receptor beta chains sequenced from one sample in a study of cytomegalovirus exposure and HLA in healthy donors. With 60 Vbeta and 13 Jbeta primers, the PCR was carried out. Sequencing used immunoSEQ multiplex PCR; TCRdb keeps in-frame clones, though not all of them. The sample consists of 95,000 to 150,000 clones, roughly 77% of them appearing once. Material: PBMCs. These receptors were taken from a man younger than 30 in good health and CMV-seronegative.

The J gene is TRBJ1-5, the V gene TRBV7-8, with 7 bases identical to TRBD1. From germline, CDR1 is SGHVS and CDR2 FQNEAQ. The CDR3 contains 14 residues. V trimming: 5 bases; J trimming: 6 bases; junction bases outside the gene matches: 7. This chain's CDR3 is CASSPTGSGQPQHF. Written as DNA, the CDR3 is TGTGCCAGCAGCCCGACAGGGTCGGGTCAGCCCCAGCATTTT.

As regards this clone: At one end, the junction sequence differs from germline, possibly due to a read error. This chain joins TRBV7-9 and TRBJ1-1; a possible D gene is TRBD1 (6 bases). This CDR3 is 14 amino acids long. Germline CDR1 is SEHNR and CDR2 is FQNEAQ (reference sequence). CDR3 sequence reads: CSSSLGQLNTEAFF. The CDR3 nucleotides read TGTTCCAGCAGCTTAGGACAGTTGAACACTGAAGCTTTCTTT.

The J gene is TRBJ2-2, the V gene TRBV7-9; D is perhaps TRBD2 (5 bases). This CDR3 spans 14 amino acids. The germline gives CDR1 SEHNR, CDR2 FQNEAQ (reference sequence). Trimming cost V 1 base and J 6 bases, with 9 bases left between them. This CDR3 reads CASSLGEFAGELFF. As DNA, the CDR3 is TGTGCCAGCAGCTTAGGGGAGTTCGCCGGGGAGCTGTTTTTT.

The rearrangement uses TRBV5-4 and TRBJ1-2; a possible D gene is TRBD1 (6 bases). The length of the CDR3 is 13 residues. Germline-derived CDR1 and CDR2 are SGHNT and YYREEE (reference sequence). With 4 bases removed from V and 8 bases from J, the gap between germline ends came to 15 bases. For the CDR3, the DNA is TGTGCCAGCAGCCCAGGGGTGTTCGCGGGCTACACCTTC. Translating gives CASSPGVFAGYTF.

The chain combines TRBV7-3 with TRBJ1-1; D is perhaps TRBD1 (6 bases). The CDR3 spans 13 residues. The V end was cut by 5 bases, the J end by 4 bases, with 11 bases between. Germline V gives CDR1 SGHTA, CDR2 FQGTGA. This CDR3 reads CASSVTGGTEAFF. The CDR3 bases are TGTGCCAGCAGCGTGACAGGAGGCACTGAAGCTTTCTTT.

The chain carries TRBV5-6 and TRBJ1-1; D might be TRBD1 (5 bases). The CDR3 is made up of 17 amino acids. V gave up 2 bases and J gave up 1 base, with 18 bases separating them. CDR1 SGHDT and CDR2 YYEEEE come from the germline V gene. The CDR3 DNA is TGTGCCAGCAGCTTCTATGCGCGATTGGACAAGAACACTGAAGCTTTCTTT. Translating it yields CASSFYARLDKNTEAFF.

This chain joins TRBV5-1 and TRBJ2-3, with 11 positions matching TRBD2. CDR3 length equals 17 residues. V lost 5 bases, J lost 6 bases, and 14 bases stayed unmatched. Looked up from germline, CDR1 is SGHRS and CDR2 is YFSETQ. In nucleotides, the CDR3 is TGCGCCAGCAGTCCCCCTGGTCTAGCGGGGGGTACCGATACGCAGTATTTT. Translated: CASSPPGLAGGTDTQYF. Variable domain in full (rest from reference TRBV5-1 and TRBJ2-3): KAGVTQTPRYLIKTRGQQVTLSCSPISGHRSVSWYQQTPGQGLQFLFEYFSETQRNKGNFPGRFSGRQFSNSRSEMNVSTLELGDSALYLCASSPPGLAGGTDTQYFGPGTRLTVL.

This sequence joins TRBV5-1 and TRBJ1-2; D is unclear. The length of the CDR3 is 17 residues. With 0 bases removed from V and 1 base from J, the gap between germline ends came to 16 bases. CDR1 and CDR2 (germline): SGHRS, YFSETQ. CDR3 sequence (DNA): TGCGCCAGCAGCTTGGGGTTTACCGGGAATGATAACTATGGCTACACCTTC. Translated: CASSLGFTGNDNYGYTF.

This clone was picked up a small number of times. The gene calls are TRBV6-4 and TRBJ2-7; a weak D match, TRBD1 (6 bases). Trimming removed 4 bases from V and 0 bases from J, with 13 bases in between. CDR1 is MRHNA and CDR2 is SNTAGT in the germline V gene. The CDR3 is 15 amino acids. CDR3 nucleotide sequence: TGTGCCAGCAGTGGCCGGGACATACACTCCTACGAGCAGTACTTC. Translating it yields CASSGRDIHSYEQYF.

This clone showed up just once. This sequence joins TRBV15 and TRBJ2-3, with 9 bases identical to TRBD2. The J segment lost 6 bases and the V segment lost 0 bases, leaving 7 bases of the junction unmatched. The CDR3 covers 16 residues. Per germline, CDR1 LNHNV and CDR2 YYDKDF (reference sequence). CDR3 DNA: TGTGCCACCAGCAGAGATCGTGGCGGGGGGGCCGATACGCAGTATTTT. Amino acids: CATSRDRGGGADTQYF.

The gene calls are TRBV5-4 and TRBJ2-3; no firm D call. The CDR3 runs to 13 residues. Trimming pared 3 bases from V and 5 bases from J, leaving 10 bases between. Germline CDR1 and CDR2: SGHNT and YYREEE (reference sequence). CDR3 residues: CASSSTVGDTQYF. The DNA of the CDR3 is TGTGCCAGCAGCTCGACTGTGGGAGATACGCAGTATTTT. The full variable domain, completed using reference TRBV5-4 and TRBJ2-3, is ETGVTQSPTHLIKTRGQQVTLRCSSQSGHNTVSWYQQALGQGPQFIFQYYREEENGRGNFPPRFSGLQFPNYSSELNVNALELDDSALYLCASSSTVGDTQYFGPGTRLTVL.

The rearrangement links TRBV2 to TRBJ1-1; the match to TRBD1 covers 9 bases. This CDR3 is 14 amino acids long. Looked up from germline, CDR1 is SNHLY and CDR2 is FYNNEI. The V segment lost 6 bases and the J segment 5 bases; nucleotides outside the gene matches: 7. CDR3 in amino acids: CASRWNRGHTEAFF. CDR3 in DNA: TGTGCCAGCAGGTGGAACAGGGGGCATACTGAAGCTTTCTTT.

The chain carries TRBV18 and TRBJ1-6; 8 bases map to TRBD1. The germline V gene encodes CDR1 KGHSH and CDR2 LQKENI. V shed 4 bases, J shed 9 bases, and the junction held 2 bases outside the gene matches. CDR3 length equals 13 residues. CDR3 protein: CASSRTGGSPLHF. CDR3 DNA sequence: TGTGCCAGCTCACGCACAGGGGGTTCACCCCTCCACTTT.

This chain links TRBV9 with TRBJ2-3; D unresolved. The V end was cut by 3 bases, the J end by 5 bases, with 4 bases between. Germline-derived CDR1 and CDR2 are SGDLS and YYNGEE. The CDR3 has 11 amino acids. CDR3 region: CASSGEDTQYF. CDR3 DNA sequence: TGTGCCAGCAGCGGAGAAGATACGCAGTATTTT.

V and J are TRBV4-3 and TRBJ1-1; a possible D gene is TRBD1 (6 bases). V lost 4 bases and J 2 bases, leaving 11 bases between the germline ends. Germline loops: CDR1 LGHNA, CDR2 YSLEER. The CDR3 sequence is 14 residues long. This CDR3 is CASSPNRVNTEAFF. The CDR3 DNA follows: TGCGCCAGCAGCCCCAACAGGGTTAACACTGAAGCTTTCTTT.

The rearrangement joins TRBV4-2 to TRBJ1-4; perhaps TRBD1 as D (5 bases). Trimming shortened V by 2 bases and J by 7 bases, and 8 bases separated the two germline ends. The CDR3 is made up of 13 amino acids. Germline CDR1 reads LGHNA; CDR2 reads YNFKEQ. The CDR3 DNA sequence: TGTGCCAGCAGCCAAAGGGGAAGTGAAAAACTGTTTTTT. Amino acid sequence: CASSQRGSEKLFF.

In its sample, this clone was seen once. The chain couples TRBV6-5 to TRBJ1-2; tentatively, D is TRBD1 (5 bases). Trimming left V 7 bases short and J 6 bases short, with 21 bases between. CDR3 length: 15 amino acids. Germline-derived CDR1 and CDR2 are MNHEY and SVGAGI. CDR3 nucleotides: TGTGCCAGCAACCCCGGCGGGGGTCGAAAGCATGGCTACACCTTC. This codes for CASNPGGGRKHGYTF.